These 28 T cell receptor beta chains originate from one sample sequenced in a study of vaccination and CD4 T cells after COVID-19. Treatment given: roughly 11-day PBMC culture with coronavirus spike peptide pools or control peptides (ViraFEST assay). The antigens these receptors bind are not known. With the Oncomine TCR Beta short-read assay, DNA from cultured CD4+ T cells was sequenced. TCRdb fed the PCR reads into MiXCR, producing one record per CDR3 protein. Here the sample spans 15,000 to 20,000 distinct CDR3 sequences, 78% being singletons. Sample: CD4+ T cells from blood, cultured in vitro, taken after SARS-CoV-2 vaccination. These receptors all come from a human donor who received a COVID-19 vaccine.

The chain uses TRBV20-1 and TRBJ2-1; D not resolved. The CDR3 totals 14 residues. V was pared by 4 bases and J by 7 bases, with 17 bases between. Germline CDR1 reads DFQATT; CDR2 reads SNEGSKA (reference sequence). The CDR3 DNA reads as TGCAGTGCTACACCTTCAGCTTTCGGTAATGAGCAGTTCTTC. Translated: CSATPSAFGNEQFF.

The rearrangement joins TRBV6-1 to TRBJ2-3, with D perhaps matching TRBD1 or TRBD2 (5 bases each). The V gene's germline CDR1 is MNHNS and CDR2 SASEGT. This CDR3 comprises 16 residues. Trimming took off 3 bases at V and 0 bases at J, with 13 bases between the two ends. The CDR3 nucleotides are TGTGCCAGCAGTGACGGGACGTTATTAAGCACAGATACGCAGTATTTT. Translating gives CASSDGTLLSTDTQYF.

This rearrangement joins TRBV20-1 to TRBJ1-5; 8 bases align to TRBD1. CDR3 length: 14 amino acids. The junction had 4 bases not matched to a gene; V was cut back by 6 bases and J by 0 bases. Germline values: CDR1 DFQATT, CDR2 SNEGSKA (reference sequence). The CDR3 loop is CSASDRGSNQPQHF. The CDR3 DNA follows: TGCAGTGCATCTGACAGGGGTAGCAATCAGCCCCAGCATTTT.

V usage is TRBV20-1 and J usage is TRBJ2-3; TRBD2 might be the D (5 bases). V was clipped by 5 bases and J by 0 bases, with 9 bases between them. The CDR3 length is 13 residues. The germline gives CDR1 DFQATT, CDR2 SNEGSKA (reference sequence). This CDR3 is CSAEERSTDTQYF. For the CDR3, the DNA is TGCAGTGCTGAGGAGCGGAGCACAGATACGCAGTATTTT.

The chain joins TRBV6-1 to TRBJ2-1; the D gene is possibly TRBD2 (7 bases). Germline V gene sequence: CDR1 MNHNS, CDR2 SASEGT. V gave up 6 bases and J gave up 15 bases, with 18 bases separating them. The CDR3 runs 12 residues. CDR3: CASSHPGGRGFF. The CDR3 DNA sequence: TGTGCCAGCAGCCACCCCGGGGGGCGCGGGTTCTTC.

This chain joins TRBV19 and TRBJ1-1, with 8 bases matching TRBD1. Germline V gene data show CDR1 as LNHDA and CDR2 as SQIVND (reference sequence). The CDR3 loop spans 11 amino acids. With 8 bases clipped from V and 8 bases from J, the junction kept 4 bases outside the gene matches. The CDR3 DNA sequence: TGTGCCAGTTATAGGACAGGGGAAGCTTTCTTT. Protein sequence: CASYRTGEAFF.

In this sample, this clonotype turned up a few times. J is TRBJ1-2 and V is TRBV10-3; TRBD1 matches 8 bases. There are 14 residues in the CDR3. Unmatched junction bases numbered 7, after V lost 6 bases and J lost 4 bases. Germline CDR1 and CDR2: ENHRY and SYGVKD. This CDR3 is CAISDRGWSYGYTF. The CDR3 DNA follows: TGTGCCATCAGCGACAGGGGATGGTCCTATGGCTACACCTTC.

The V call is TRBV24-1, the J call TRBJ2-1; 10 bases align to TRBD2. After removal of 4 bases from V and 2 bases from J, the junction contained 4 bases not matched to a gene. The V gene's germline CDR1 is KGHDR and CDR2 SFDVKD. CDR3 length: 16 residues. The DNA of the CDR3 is TGTGCCACCAGTGACGCTAGCGGGGGCACCTACAATGAGCAGTTCTTC. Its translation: CATSDASGGTYNEQFF.

CDR3 nucleotide sequence: TGTGCCTGGAGTGTCCTTGGGGATGGACTGTTTTTT. Amino acids: CAWSVLGDGLFF. V usage is TRBV30 and J usage is TRBJ1-4, with unresolved D. The CDR3 has 12 amino acids. Trimming took 0 bases from V and 13 from J, leaving 12 bases between them. Germline CDR1 and CDR2: GTSNPN and SVGIG (reference sequence).

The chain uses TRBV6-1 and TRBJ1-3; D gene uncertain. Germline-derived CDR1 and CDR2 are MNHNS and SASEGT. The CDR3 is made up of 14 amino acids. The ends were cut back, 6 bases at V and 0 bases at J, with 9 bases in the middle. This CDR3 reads CASSPVTSGNTIYF. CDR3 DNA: TGTGCCAGCAGCCCCGTTACCTCTGGAAACACCATATATTTT.

The CDR3 DNA reads TGTGCCAGCAGCTTAGGACAGGGTTATAATTCACCCCTCCACTTT. This codes for CASSLGQGYNSPLHF. V gene TRBV11-3 combines with J gene TRBJ1-6; the match to TRBD1 covers 7 bases. V lost 1 base, J lost 4 bases, and 1 base stayed unmatched. The CDR3 sequence is 15 residues long. CDR1 SGHNT and CDR2 YENEEA come from the germline V gene.

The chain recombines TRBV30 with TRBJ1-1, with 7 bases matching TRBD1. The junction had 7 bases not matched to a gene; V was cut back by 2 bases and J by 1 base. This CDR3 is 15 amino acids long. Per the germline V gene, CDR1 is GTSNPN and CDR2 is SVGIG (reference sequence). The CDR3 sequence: CAWSITGTANTEAFF. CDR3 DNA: TGTGCCTGGAGTATAACCGGGACAGCGAACACTGAAGCTTTCTTT.

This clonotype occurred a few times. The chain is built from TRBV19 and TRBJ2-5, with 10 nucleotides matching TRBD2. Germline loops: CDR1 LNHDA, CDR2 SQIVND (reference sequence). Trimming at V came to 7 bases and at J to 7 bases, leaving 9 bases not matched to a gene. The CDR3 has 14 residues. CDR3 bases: TGTGCCAGTATGAAGGGACTAGCGATGGGGACCCAGTACTTC. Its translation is CASMKGLAMGTQYF.

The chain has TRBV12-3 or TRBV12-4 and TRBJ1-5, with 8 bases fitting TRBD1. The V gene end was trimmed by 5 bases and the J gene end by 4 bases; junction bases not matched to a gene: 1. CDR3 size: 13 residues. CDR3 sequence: CASSTGGNQPQHF. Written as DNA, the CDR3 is TGTGCCAGCAGTACAGGGGGGAATCAGCCCCAGCATTTT.

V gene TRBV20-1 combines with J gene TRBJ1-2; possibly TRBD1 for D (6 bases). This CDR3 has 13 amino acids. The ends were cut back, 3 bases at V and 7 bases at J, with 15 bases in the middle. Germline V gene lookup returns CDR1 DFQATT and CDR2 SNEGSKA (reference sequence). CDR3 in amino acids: CSASGQGLIGYTF. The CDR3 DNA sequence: TGCAGTGCTAGCGGTCAGGGGTTAATTGGCTACACCTTC.

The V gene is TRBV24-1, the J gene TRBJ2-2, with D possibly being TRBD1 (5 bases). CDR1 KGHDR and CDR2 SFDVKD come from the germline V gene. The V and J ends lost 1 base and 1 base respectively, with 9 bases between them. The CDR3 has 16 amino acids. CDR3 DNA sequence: TGTGCCACCAGTGATTTCGCTCAGGGGAACACCGGGGAGCTGTTTTTT. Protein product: CATSDFAQGNTGELFF.

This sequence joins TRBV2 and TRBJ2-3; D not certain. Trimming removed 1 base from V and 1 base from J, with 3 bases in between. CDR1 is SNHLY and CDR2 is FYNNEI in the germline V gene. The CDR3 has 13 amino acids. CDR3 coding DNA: TGTGCCAGCAGTGAAGTGGGCACAGATACGCAGTATTTT. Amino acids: CASSEVGTDTQYF. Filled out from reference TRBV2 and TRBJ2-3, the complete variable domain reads EPEVTQTPSHQVTQMGQEVILRCVPISNHLYFYWYRQILGQKVEFLVSFYNNEISEKSEIFDDQFSVERPDGSNFTLKIRSTKLEDSAMYFCASSEVGTDTQYFGPGTRLTVL.

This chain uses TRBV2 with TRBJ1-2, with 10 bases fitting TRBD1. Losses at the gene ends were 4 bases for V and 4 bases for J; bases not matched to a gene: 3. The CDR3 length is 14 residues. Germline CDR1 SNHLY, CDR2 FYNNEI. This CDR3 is CASSVRTGGYGYTF. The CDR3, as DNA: TGTGCCAGCAGTGTCAGGACAGGGGGCTATGGCTACACCTTC.

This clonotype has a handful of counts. The CDR3 sequence: CASRLTSGGRDGYTF. The CDR3 DNA follows: TGTGCCAGCAGACTGACTTCAGGGGGCAGGGATGGCTACACCTTC. The chain has TRBV6-1 and TRBJ1-2; TRBD1 aligns across 8 bases. V lost 6 bases to trimming and J lost 6 bases; unmatched junction nucleotides: 12. Germline V lookup: CDR1 MNHNS, CDR2 SASEGT. This CDR3 comprises 15 residues.

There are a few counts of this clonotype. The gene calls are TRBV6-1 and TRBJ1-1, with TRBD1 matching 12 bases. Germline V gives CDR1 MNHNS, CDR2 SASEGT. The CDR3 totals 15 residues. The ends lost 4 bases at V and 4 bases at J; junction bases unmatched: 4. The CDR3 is CASSVGTGGGTEAFF. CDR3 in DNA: TGTGCCAGCAGTGTTGGGACAGGGGGCGGCACTGAAGCTTTCTTT.

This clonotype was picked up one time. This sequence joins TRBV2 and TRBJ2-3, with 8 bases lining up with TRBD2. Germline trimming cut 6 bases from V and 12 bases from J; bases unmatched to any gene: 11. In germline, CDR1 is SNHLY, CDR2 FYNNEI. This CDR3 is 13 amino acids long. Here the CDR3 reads CASRTPGLGGQYF. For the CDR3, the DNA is TGTGCCAGCAGGACTCCGGGACTAGGGGGACAGTATTTT.

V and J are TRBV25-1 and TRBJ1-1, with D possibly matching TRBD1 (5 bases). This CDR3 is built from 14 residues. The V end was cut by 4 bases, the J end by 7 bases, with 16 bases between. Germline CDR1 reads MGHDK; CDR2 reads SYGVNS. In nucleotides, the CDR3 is TGTGCCAGCAGTGTAAAGGGGCGGCGATTTGAAGCTTTCTTT. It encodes CASSVKGRRFEAFF.

The CDR3, as DNA: TGTGCCAGCAGCTTGAATTGGTGTCCATCCTCGAGGGGCAATCAGCCCCAGCATTTT. Translating gives CASSLNWCPSSRGNQPQHF. The chain has TRBV7-4 and TRBJ1-5, with D hard to call. CDR3 size: 19 residues. Germline-derived CDR1 and CDR2 are SGHVT and SQSDAQ. V was pared by 3 bases and J by 2 bases, with 23 bases between.

The CDR3 coding sequence is TGCGCCAGCAGTCTTACCCGGACAGGGAACGCAGATACGCAGTATTTT. This codes for CASSLTRTGNADTQYF. V usage is TRBV10-1 and J usage is TRBJ2-3, with 8 positions matching TRBD1. The CDR3 has 16 residues. CDR1 and CDR2 (germline): WNHNN, SYGVQD (reference sequence). Trimming cost V 5 bases and J 4 bases; bases outside gene matches: 11.

CDR3: CASIRSGDSNYGYTF. DNA of the CDR3: TGTGCCAGCATCAGATCGGGGGACAGTAACTATGGCTACACCTTC. V gene TRBV12-3 or TRBV12-4 combines with J gene TRBJ1-2; TRBD1 agrees at 7 bases. The ends lost 7 bases at V and 1 base at J; junction bases unmatched: 9. The CDR3 consists of 15 residues.

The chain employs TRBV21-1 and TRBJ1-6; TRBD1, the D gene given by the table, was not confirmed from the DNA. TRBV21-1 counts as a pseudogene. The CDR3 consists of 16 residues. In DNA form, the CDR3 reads TGTGCCAGCAGCAGGACGACAAGGAAGGGGAATTCACCCCTCCACTTT. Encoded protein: CASSRTTRKGNSPLHF.

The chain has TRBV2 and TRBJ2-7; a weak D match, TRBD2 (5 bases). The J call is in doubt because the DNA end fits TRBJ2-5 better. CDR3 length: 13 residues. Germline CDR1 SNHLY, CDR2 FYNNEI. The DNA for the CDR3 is TGTGCCAGCAGTGTGGACTACCAAGAGACCCAGTACTTC. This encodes CASSVDYQETQYF.

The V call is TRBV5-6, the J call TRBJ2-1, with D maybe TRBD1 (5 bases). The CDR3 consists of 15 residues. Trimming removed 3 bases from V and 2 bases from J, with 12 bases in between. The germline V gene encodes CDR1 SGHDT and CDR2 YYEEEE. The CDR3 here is CASSYGQGTYNEQFF. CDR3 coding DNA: TGTGCCAGCAGCTACGGCCAGGGAACCTACAATGAGCAGTTCTTC.